The 28 T cell receptor beta chains reported below all come from one sample, sequenced in a study of regulatory T cells in long-lasting Graves disease. Noted time point: persistent/refractory GD, antithyroid drugs over 5 years with positive TRAb. PBMC RNA was the source of the TCR library. Relying on iRepertoire HTBI primers and Arm-PCR of CDR3 regions, the team built TCR beta libraries. TCRdb used MiXCR to reprocess the multiplex PCR reads, holding one entry per CDR3 protein. The sample carries over 650,000 distinct CDR3 sequences, around 30% recorded once. The material was peripheral blood mononuclear cells (PBMCs), obtained when the disease was refractory, from a patient treated with antithyroid drugs. These receptors all stem from a female donor with Graves disease.

This clonotype appeared a few times. V is TRBV7-2 and J is TRBJ1-2; D is unresolved. Per germline, CDR1 SGHTA and CDR2 FQGNSA. V was clipped by 1 base and J by 0 bases, with 9 bases between them. The CDR3 has 15 residues. CDR3 residues: CASSLDANSNYGYTF. In nucleotides, the CDR3 is TGTGCCAGCAGCTTAGATGCCAACTCTAACTATGGCTACACCTTC.

The chain is built from TRBV29-1 and TRBJ1-3; D is ambiguous. Trimming cost V 4 bases and J 0 bases, with 4 bases left between them. Germline loops: CDR1 SQVTM, CDR2 ANQGSEA. The CDR3 consists of 12 residues. The CDR3 loop reads CSVGDSGNTIYF. As DNA, the CDR3 is TGCAGCGTTGGCGACTCTGGAAACACCATATATTTT.

V gene TRBV5-5 combines with J gene TRBJ1-3, with no clear D. In germline, CDR1 is SGHKS, CDR2 YYEKEE (reference sequence). The CDR3 runs to 16 residues. Trimming stripped 0 bases from V and 0 bases from J, with 10 bases between. Written as DNA, the CDR3 is TGTGCCAGCAGCTTGGCCGGCCCCGGCTCTGGAAACACCATATATTTT. It yields the protein CASSLAGPGSGNTIYF.

About this clonotype itself: A clone one base away is much larger, so this may be a read error. The chain couples TRBV2 to TRBJ1-1, with D perhaps matching TRBD1 (5 bases). Germline V gene data show CDR1 as SNHLY and CDR2 as FYNNEI. The CDR3 runs 13 residues. For the CDR3, the DNA is TGTGCCTACAGAGCGGGGGGAGGCACTGAAGCTTCCTTT. This codes for CAYRAGGGTEASF.

The genes are TRBV5-6 and TRBJ1-1; no reliable D call. The CDR3 spans 14 residues. The germline V and J ends were trimmed by 1 base and 4 bases, with 11 bases remaining between them. Germline assignment: CDR1 SGHDT and CDR2 YYEEEE. CDR3 sequence: CASSLKPRGTEAFF. In nucleotides, the CDR3 is TGTGCCAGCAGCTTGAAGCCCCGCGGCACTGAAGCTTTCTTT.

There are a few counts of this clonotype. The chain carries TRBV5-1 and TRBJ2-7; 11 bases line up with TRBD1. Germline-derived CDR1 and CDR2 are SGHRS and YFSETQ. The CDR3 loop spans 16 amino acids. The junction had 15 bases not matched to a gene; V was cut back by 7 bases and J by 6 bases. CDR3 sequence: CASAKIQRDRGSEQYF. In DNA, the CDR3 is TGCGCCAGCGCCAAGATCCAGCGGGACAGGGGGTCCGAGCAGTACTTC.

This clonotype was seen a handful of times. The chain joins TRBV20-1 to TRBJ2-5; 7 positions agree with TRBD2. The CDR3 consists of 16 residues. Looked up from germline, CDR1 is DFQATT and CDR2 is SNEGSKA (reference sequence). Trimming cost V 6 bases and J 2 bases; bases outside gene matches: 15. CDR3 protein: CSASRPIAGPQETQYF. Written as DNA, the CDR3 is TGCAGTGCCTCTCGCCCCATAGCGGGCCCACAAGAGACCCAGTACTTC.

This chain connects TRBV5-1 to TRBJ2-7; D is undetermined. The germline CDR1 and CDR2 sequences are SGHRS and YFSETQ. The length of the CDR3 is 13 residues. The V end lost 5 bases, the J end lost 4 bases, and 13 bases lay between the germline ends. CDR3 coding DNA: TGCGCCAGCAGTGTGCCAGGCAAGTACGAGCAGTACTTC. Protein product: CASSVPGKYEQYF.

This chain links TRBV6-2 or TRBV6-3 with TRBJ1-3, with D uncertain. Trimming took off 6 bases at V and 0 bases at J, with 9 bases between the two ends. The CDR3 has 14 residues. Germline-derived CDR1 and CDR2 are MNHEY and SVGEGT. The CDR3 region has the DNA TGTGCCAGCAGCTTGCCTAGCTCTGGAAACACCATATATTTT. It yields the protein CASSLPSSGNTIYF.

The chain is built from TRBV20-1 and TRBJ2-1; D gene unclear. Deletions cut 0 bases from V and 0 bases from J, with 9 bases between. Looked up from germline, CDR1 is DFQATT and CDR2 is SNEGSKA (reference sequence). The CDR3 has 15 amino acids. CDR3 sequence reads: CSARDLGSSYNEQFF. Here the CDR3 DNA reads TGCAGTGCTAGAGATCTCGGAAGCTCCTACAATGAGCAGTTCTTC.

This clonotype was counted at least ten times. This chain uses TRBV6-1 with TRBJ1-2, with 8 bases aligning to TRBD1. The germline V gene has CDR1 MNHNS and CDR2 SASEGT. The CDR3 contains 13 residues. V gave up 6 bases and J gave up 8 bases; unmatched junction bases: 8. The CDR3 nucleotides are TGTGCCAGCAGAACTACAGGGGGAGTGGGCTACACCTTC. This translates into CASRTTGGVGYTF.

This clonotype was seen more than once but under ten times. The chain links TRBV20-1 to TRBJ2-3, with TRBD2 matching over 10 bases. J was trimmed by 0 bases and V by 5 bases; bases with no gene match: 8. CDR1 is DFQATT and CDR2 is SNEGSKA in the germline V gene (reference sequence). The CDR3 covers 16 residues. The CDR3 loop is CSARSVTSGSTDTQYF. As DNA, the CDR3 is TGCAGTGCTCGATCAGTGACTAGCGGGAGCACAGATACGCAGTATTTT.

This clonotype was counted between two and nine times. This sequence joins TRBV18 and TRBJ1-2; TRBD1 agrees at 7 bases. Germline values: CDR1 KGHSH, CDR2 LQKENI. J was trimmed by 2 bases and V by 3 bases; bases with no gene match: 6. The CDR3 contains 15 residues. This chain's CDR3 is CASSPLDRANYGYTF. For the CDR3, the DNA is TGTGCCAGCTCACCGCTTGACAGGGCGAACTATGGCTACACCTTC.

The chain has TRBV18 and TRBJ2-7, with D possibly TRBD2 on 6 matching bases. Germline-derived CDR1 and CDR2 are KGHSH and LQKENI. This CDR3 has 14 residues. V lost 5 bases, J lost 7 bases, and 18 bases lay in between. The CDR3 nucleotides are TGTGCCAGCTCAATCACCGGGGGAAGCGCGGAGCAGTACTTC. It yields the protein CASSITGGSAEQYF.

This clonotype has at least ten counts. This chain uses TRBV28 with TRBJ2-7; D perhaps matches TRBD1 (6 bases). Germline V lookup: CDR1 MDHEN, CDR2 SYDVKM. V was cut by 6 bases and J by 5 bases, with 14 bases left in between. The CDR3 has 13 amino acids. The CDR3 region is CASRQQGFHEQYF. CDR3 nucleotides: TGTGCCAGCAGGCAGCAGGGGTTCCACGAGCAGTACTTC.

As regards this clonotype: This sequence may be a read error, since a much larger clone differs from it by one base. The rearrangement joins TRBV2 to TRBJ1-5; D not resolved. The CDR3 has 12 residues. Looked up from germline, CDR1 is SNHLY and CDR2 is FYNNEI. The CDR3 DNA follows: TGTGCCAGCAAACCTAGCAATCGGCCCCAGCATTTT. Translating gives CASKPSNRPQHF.

This clonotype was seen more than once but under ten times. The gene calls are TRBV5-1 and TRBJ1-5; TRBD1 might be the D (5 bases). Between the trimmed V and J ends, which lost 7 bases and 4 bases, there was a span of 12 bases. The germline V gene encodes CDR1 SGHRS and CDR2 YFSETQ. This CDR3 is built from 13 residues. Here the CDR3 reads CASSREGNQPQHF. Here the CDR3 DNA reads TGCGCCAGCTCCAGGGAGGGGAATCAGCCCCAGCATTTT.

This clonotype appeared a single time. This chain joins TRBV29-1 and TRBJ1-1, with unresolved D. Per the germline V gene, CDR1 is SQVTM and CDR2 is ANQGSEA. The CDR3 loop spans 13 amino acids. The V and J ends lost 3 bases and 7 bases respectively, with 15 bases between them. The CDR3 region has the DNA TGCAGCGTTGATGGTCGGGGAGTGGGTGAAGCTTTCTTT. Amino acids: CSVDGRGVGEAFF.

CDR3 sequence: CASSETSADFSYGYTF. The CDR3 DNA is TGTGCCAGCAGTGAAACTTCGGCAGATTTCAGCTATGGCTACACCTTC. V gene TRBV6-1 combines with J gene TRBJ1-2; unclear D gene. This CDR3 has 16 amino acids. Per germline, CDR1 MNHNS and CDR2 SASEGT. Trimming cost V 2 bases and J 4 bases, with 17 bases left between them.

The chain has TRBV6-9 and TRBJ1-2, with TRBD1 matching 9 bases. The CDR3 is 15 amino acids. Germline trimming cut 3 bases from V and 8 bases from J; bases unmatched to any gene: 10. Per germline, CDR1 MNHGY and CDR2 SVAAGI. Here the CDR3 DNA reads TGTGCCAGCAGTTACTCGAACAGGGGGCGCGTGGGCTACACCTTC. Translated: CASSYSNRGRVGYTF.

This chain connects TRBV19 to TRBJ2-7; TRBD2 matches at 7 bases. Germline CDR1 LNHDA, CDR2 SQIVND (reference sequence). CDR3 length: 18 amino acids. The V gene end was trimmed by 0 bases and the J gene end by 0 bases; junction bases not matched to a gene: 11. The CDR3 nucleotides read TGTGCCAGTAGTATAGATACTAGCGCAACGCAAGGCTCCTACGAGCAGTACTTC. This gives the protein CASSIDTSATQGSYEQYF.

The chain links TRBV28 to TRBJ2-3, with D perhaps assigned TRBD1 or TRBD2 (5 bases each). Trimming left V 2 bases short and J 4 bases short, with 19 bases between. CDR1 and CDR2 from the germline V gene are MDHEN and SYDVKM. CDR3 length equals 17 residues. The CDR3 DNA sequence: TGTGCCAGCAGTTTACGAGGGGCGCAGCATGCCGCAGATACGCAGTATTTT. This encodes CASSLRGAQHAADTQYF. Full variable domain (remainder filled in from reference TRBV28 and TRBJ2-3): DVKVTQSSRYLVKRTGEKVFLECVQDMDHENMFWYRQDPGLGLRLIYFSYDVKMKEKGDIPEGYSVSREKKERFSLILESASTNQTSMYLCASSLRGAQHAADTQYFGPGTRLTVL.

The table lists this clonotype with many counts. This chain links TRBV2 with TRBJ1-2; the match to TRBD1 covers 11 bases. V lost 6 bases and J lost 4; bases outside the gene matches: 7. The germline V gene encodes CDR1 SNHLY and CDR2 FYNNEI. The CDR3 is made up of 15 amino acids. The CDR3 DNA reads as TGTGCCAGCAGCCCCCGGGACAGGGGGAGCTATGGCTACACCTTC. Translated, it gives CASSPRDRGSYGYTF.

This clonotype was seen a handful of times. The chain couples TRBV19 to TRBJ1-5; D gene ambiguous. CDR3 length: 15 residues. Germline CDR1 and CDR2: LNHDA and SQIVND (reference sequence). V shed 3 bases and J shed 0 bases, with 9 bases lying between them. The CDR3 nucleotides read TGTGCCAGTAGTATTATGGCTAATAGCAATCAGCCCCAGCATTTT. This encodes CASSIMANSNQPQHF.

In nucleotides, the CDR3 is TGCAGTGCCCCTCGGTCGGGAGGCTACGAGCAGTACTTC. Translation gives CSAPRSGGYEQYF. The chain carries TRBV20-1 and TRBJ2-7, with 7 bases identical to TRBD2. J was trimmed by 3 bases and V by 6 bases; bases with no gene match: 8. CDR1 is DFQATT, CDR2 SNEGSKA, per germline (reference sequence). The CDR3 covers 13 residues.

In this sample, this clonotype turned up many times. CDR3 bases: TGTGCCAGCAGTCTCAGCGGCCTAACCTACGAGCAGTACTTC. It yields the protein CASSLSGLTYEQYF. The chain carries TRBV28 and TRBJ2-7; D might be TRBD2 (5 bases). V lost 5 bases to trimming and J lost 2 bases, with 13 bases between them. The CDR3 runs 14 residues. CDR1 and CDR2 (germline): MDHEN, SYDVKM.

This clonotype has only a few counts. This rearrangement joins TRBV6-6 to TRBJ1-2, with 8 bases lining up with TRBD1. The CDR3 has 15 amino acids. The ends lost 0 bases at V and 8 bases at J; junction bases unmatched: 8. In germline, CDR1 is MNHNY, CDR2 SVGAGI (reference sequence). CDR3 DNA: TGTGCCAGCAGTTACTCGTGGACAGGGAATGACGGCTACACCTTC. Translation: CASSYSWTGNDGYTF.

There are a few counts of this clonotype. The chain links TRBV5-1 to TRBJ1-1; TRBD1 is a possible D gene (6 bases). Per germline, CDR1 SGHRS and CDR2 YFSETQ. The CDR3 contains 16 residues. With 3 bases removed from V and 0 bases from J, the gap between germline ends came to 15 bases. The CDR3 DNA is TGCGCCAGCAGCTCTTCCCCGGGACACCTGAACACTGAAGCTTTCTTT. This sequence encodes CASSSSPGHLNTEAFF.